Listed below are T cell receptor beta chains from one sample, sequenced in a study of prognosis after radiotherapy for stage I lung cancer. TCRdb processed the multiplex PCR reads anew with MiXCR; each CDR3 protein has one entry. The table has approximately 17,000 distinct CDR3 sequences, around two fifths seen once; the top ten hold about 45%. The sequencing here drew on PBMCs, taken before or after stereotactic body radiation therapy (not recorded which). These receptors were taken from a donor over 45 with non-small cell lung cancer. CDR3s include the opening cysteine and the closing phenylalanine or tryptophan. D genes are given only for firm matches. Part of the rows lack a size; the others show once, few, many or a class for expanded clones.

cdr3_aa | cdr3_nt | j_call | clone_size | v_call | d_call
CASSLGENSPLHF | TGTGCCAGCAGCTTGGGGGAAAATTCACCCCTCCACTTT | TRBJ1-6 | many | TRBV5-6 | -
CASSQDRLAGSSGETQYF | TGCGCCAGCAGCCAAGATCGACTAGCGGGGTCTTCTGGGGAGACCCAGTACTTC | TRBJ2-5 | many | TRBV4-1 | TRBD2
CASSILGGDTQYF | TGTGCCAGTAGTATTTTGGGGGGAGATACGCAGTATTTT | TRBJ2-3 | few | TRBV19 | -
CASISTPATGELFF | TGTGCCAGCATCTCTACCCCCGCGACCGGGGAGCTGTTTTTT | TRBJ2-2 | - | TRBV28 | -
CASSLDRPSDFPHF | TGCGCCAGCAGCTTGGACAGACCATCGGATTTCCCCCACTTT | TRBJ1-6 | medium-sized | TRBV5-1 | -
CASSLGTGLSEKLFF | TGCGCCAGCAGCTTGGGGACAGGGCTGAGTGAAAAACTGTTTTTT | TRBJ1-4 | - | TRBV5-1 | TRBD1
CASSLTGELFF | TGTGCCAGCAGTCTAACCGGGGAGCTGTTTTTT | TRBJ2-2 | many | TRBV6-1 | -
CASSLPSGVHTEAFF | TGTGCCAGCAGTTTACCCTCAGGGGTGCACACTGAAGCTTTCTTT | TRBJ1-1 | many | TRBV28 | -
CASSEGIYTEAFF | TGTGCCAGCAGCGAGGGGATATACACTGAAGCTTTCTTT | TRBJ1-1 | many | TRBV6-1 | -
CASSFGDLGRNEQYF | TGTGCCAGCAGCTTCGGGGACTTGGGGAGAAACGAGCAGTACTTC | TRBJ2-7 | many | TRBV13 | -
CASSIQGLPSGGYTF | TGTGCCAGCAGTATACAGGGACTGCCCTCGGGCGGCTACACCTTC | TRBJ1-2 | medium-sized | TRBV28 | -
CASSSGPATEAFF | TGTGCCAGCAGTTCGGGCCCGGCCACTGAAGCTTTCTTT | TRBJ1-1 | many | TRBV12-3/TRBV12-4 | -
CASSLLSGVDTQYF | TGTGCCAGCAGCTTATTGAGCGGGGTCGATACGCAGTATTTT | TRBJ2-3 | - | TRBV7-9 | TRBD2
CASRTLFSGNTIYF | TGTGCCAGCAGAACTCTATTCTCTGGAAACACCATATATTTT | TRBJ1-3 | few | TRBV6-1 | -
CASSLEAGINYEQYF | TGCGCCAGCAGCTTGGAGGCGGGTATTAACTACGAGCAGTACTTC | TRBJ2-7 | many | TRBV5-1 | -
CASSLGRGNYGYTF | TGTGCCAGCAGCTTAGGTCGGGGAAACTATGGCTACACCTTC | TRBJ1-2 | - | TRBV7-9 | -
CASSYAEGDSYNSPLHF | TGTGCCAGCAGTTACGCAGAAGGGGACTCCTATAATTCACCCCTCCACTTT | TRBJ1-6 | - | TRBV6-9 | -
CATSDLSGRGASEQFF | TGTGCCACCAGTGATTTGTCTGGTAGGGGGGCGAGTGAGCAGTTCTTC | TRBJ2-1 | many | TRBV24-1 | -
CASNALSVQETQYF | TGTGCCAGCAACGCTTTGAGCGTACAAGAGACCCAGTACTTC | TRBJ2-5 | many | TRBV7-9 | -
CASSFGLAGGTDTQYF | TGTGCCAGCAGTTTTGGCCTAGCGGGGGGGACAGATACGCAGTATTTT | TRBJ2-3 | medium-sized | TRBV12-3/TRBV12-4 | TRBD2